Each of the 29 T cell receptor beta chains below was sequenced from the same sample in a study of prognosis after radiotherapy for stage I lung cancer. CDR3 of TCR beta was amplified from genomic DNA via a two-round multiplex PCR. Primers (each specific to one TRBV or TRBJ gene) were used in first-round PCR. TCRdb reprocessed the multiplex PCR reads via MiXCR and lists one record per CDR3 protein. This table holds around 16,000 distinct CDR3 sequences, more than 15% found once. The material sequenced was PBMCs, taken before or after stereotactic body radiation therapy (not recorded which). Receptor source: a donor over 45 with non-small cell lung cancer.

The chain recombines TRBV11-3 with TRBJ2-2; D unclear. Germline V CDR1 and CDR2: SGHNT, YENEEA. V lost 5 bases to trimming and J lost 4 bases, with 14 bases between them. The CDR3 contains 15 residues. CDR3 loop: CASSRRDTGTGELFF. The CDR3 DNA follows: TGTGCCAGCAGCCGCCGCGACACGGGCACCGGGGAGCTGTTTTTT.

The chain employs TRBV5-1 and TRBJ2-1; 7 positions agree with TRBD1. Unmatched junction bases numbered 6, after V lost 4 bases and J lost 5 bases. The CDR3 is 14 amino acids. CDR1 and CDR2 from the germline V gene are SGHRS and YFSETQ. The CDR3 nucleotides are TGCGCCAGCAGCCTCGGGACAGATAACAATGAGCAGTTCTTC. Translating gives CASSLGTDNNEQFF.

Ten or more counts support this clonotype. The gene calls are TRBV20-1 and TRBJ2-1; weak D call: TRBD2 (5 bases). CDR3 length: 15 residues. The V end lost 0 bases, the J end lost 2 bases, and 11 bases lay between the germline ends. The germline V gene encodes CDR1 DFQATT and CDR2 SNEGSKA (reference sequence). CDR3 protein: CSARERLTPYNEQFF. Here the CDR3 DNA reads TGCAGTGCTAGAGAAAGACTAACTCCCTACAATGAGCAGTTCTTC.

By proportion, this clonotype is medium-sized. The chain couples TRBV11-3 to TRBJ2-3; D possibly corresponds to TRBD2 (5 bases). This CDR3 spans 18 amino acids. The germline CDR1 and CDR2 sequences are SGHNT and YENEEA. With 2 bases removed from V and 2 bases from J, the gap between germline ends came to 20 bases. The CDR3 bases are TGTGCCAGCAGCTTACCGAGGCGGGCCACAAAAAACACAGATACGCAGTATTTT. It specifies CASSLPRRATKNTDTQYF.

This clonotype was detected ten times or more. The CDR3 DNA reads TGTGCCAGCAGCCCGGACCTACGTGGGGAGCTGTTTTTT. Translation gives CASSPDLRGELFF. The rearrangement links TRBV6-1 to TRBJ2-2; no clear D gene. The CDR3 totals 13 residues. CDR1 MNHNS and CDR2 SASEGT come from the germline V gene. V lost 6 bases and J lost 8, with 13 bases in between.

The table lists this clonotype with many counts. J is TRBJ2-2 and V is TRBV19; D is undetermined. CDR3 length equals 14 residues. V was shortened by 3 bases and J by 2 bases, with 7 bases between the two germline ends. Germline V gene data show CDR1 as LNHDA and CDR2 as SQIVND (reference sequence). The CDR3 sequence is CASSIGRNTGELFF. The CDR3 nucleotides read TGTGCCAGTAGTATCGGGCGAAACACCGGGGAGCTGTTTTTT.

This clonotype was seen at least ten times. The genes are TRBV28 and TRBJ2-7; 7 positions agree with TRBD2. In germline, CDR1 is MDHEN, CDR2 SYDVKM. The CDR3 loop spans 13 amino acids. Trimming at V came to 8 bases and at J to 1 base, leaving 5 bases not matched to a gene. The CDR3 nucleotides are TGTGCCAGCGGCGGGAGCTCTTCCTACGAGCAGTACTTC. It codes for CASGGSSSYEQYF.

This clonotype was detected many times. The chain's CDR3 is CASTARGATSYEQYF. For the CDR3, the DNA is TGTGCCAGTACCGCCCGGGGGGCGACCTCCTACGAGCAGTACTTC. The chain couples TRBV19 to TRBJ2-7; perhaps TRBD2 as D (7 bases). The V gene's germline CDR1 is LNHDA and CDR2 SQIVND (reference sequence). The CDR3 is made up of 15 amino acids. Trimming took 7 bases from V and 0 from J, leaving 16 bases between them.

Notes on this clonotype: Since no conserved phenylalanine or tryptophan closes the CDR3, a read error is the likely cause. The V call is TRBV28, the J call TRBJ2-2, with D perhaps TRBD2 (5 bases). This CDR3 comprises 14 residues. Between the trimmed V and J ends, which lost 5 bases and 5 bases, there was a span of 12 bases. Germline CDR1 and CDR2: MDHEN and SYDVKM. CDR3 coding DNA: TGTGCCAGCAGTGCCACTAGTGTGACCGGGGAGCTGTTTTCT. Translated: CASSATSVTGELFS.

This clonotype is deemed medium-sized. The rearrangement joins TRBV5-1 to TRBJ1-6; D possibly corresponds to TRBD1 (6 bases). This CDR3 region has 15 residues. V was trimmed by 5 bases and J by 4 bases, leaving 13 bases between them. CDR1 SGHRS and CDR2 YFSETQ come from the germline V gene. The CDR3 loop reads CASRGEDRYNSPLHF. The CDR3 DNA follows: TGCGCCAGCAGGGGGGAGGACAGATATAATTCACCCCTCCACTTT.

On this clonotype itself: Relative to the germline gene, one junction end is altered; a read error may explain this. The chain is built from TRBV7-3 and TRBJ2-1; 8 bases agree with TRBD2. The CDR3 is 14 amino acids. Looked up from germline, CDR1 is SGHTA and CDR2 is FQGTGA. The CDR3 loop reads CANSPIAGWLEQFF. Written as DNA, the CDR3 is TGTGCCAACAGCCCCATAGCGGGGTGGCTCGAGCAGTTCTTC.

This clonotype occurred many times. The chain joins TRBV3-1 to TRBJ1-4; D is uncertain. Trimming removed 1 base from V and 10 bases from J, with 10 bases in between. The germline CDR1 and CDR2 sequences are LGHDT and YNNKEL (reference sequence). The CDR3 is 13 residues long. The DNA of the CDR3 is TGTGCCAGCAGCCAAGGGGGAGCAGTAAAACTGTTTTTT. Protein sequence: CASSQGGAVKLFF.

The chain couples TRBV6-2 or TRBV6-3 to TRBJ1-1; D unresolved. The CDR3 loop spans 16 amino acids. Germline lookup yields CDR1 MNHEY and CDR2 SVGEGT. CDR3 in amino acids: CVNHPPEGPGRTEAFF. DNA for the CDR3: TGTGTCAACCACCCCCCTGAAGGTCCGGGGAGGACTGAAGCTTTCTTT.

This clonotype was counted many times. This CDR3 is CASSERGYQPDTQYF. CDR3 coding DNA: TGTGCCAGCAGTGAAAGGGGCTACCAGCCAGATACGCAGTATTTT. The rearrangement links TRBV2 to TRBJ2-3; D is perhaps TRBD1 (5 bases). The germline V gene has CDR1 SNHLY and CDR2 FYNNEI. V was shortened by 2 bases and J by 4 bases, with 13 bases between the two germline ends. The CDR3 has 15 amino acids.

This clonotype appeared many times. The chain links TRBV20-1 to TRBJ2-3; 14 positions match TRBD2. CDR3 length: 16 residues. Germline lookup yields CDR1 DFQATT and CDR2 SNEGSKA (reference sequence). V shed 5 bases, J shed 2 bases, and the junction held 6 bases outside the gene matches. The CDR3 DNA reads TGCAGTGCTTCTCGGACTAGCGGGGGGTTCACAGATACGCAGTATTTT. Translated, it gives CSASRTSGGFTDTQYF.

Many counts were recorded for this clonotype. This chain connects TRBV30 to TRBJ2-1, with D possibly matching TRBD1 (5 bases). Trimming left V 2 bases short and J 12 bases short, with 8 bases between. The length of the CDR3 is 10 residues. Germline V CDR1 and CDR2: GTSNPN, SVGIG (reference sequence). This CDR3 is CAWSIDRQFF. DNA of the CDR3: TGTGCCTGGAGTATAGACAGGCAGTTCTTC.

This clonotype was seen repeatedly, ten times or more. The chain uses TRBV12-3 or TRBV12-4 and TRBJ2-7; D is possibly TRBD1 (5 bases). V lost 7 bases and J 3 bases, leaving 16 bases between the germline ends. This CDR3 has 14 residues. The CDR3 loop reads CASKSTGEVYEQYF. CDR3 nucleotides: TGTGCCAGCAAGTCCACAGGAGAAGTCTACGAGCAGTACTTC.

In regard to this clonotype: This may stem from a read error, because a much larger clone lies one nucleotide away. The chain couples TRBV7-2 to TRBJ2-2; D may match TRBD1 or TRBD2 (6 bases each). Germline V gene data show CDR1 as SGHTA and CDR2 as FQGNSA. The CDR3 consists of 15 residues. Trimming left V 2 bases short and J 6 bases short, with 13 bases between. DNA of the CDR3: TGTGCCAGCAGCTTACAGCGGAGGGGGGCCGGGGAGCTGTTTTTT. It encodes CASSLQRRGAGELFF.

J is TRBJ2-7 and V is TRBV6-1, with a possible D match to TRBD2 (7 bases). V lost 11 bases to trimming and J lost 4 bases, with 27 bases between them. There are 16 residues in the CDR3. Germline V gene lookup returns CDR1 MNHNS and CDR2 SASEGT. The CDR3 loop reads CAGGCGGSRILYEQYV. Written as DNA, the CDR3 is TGTGCCGGGGGGTGCGGGGGCAGCCGTATCCTATACGAGCAGTACGTC.

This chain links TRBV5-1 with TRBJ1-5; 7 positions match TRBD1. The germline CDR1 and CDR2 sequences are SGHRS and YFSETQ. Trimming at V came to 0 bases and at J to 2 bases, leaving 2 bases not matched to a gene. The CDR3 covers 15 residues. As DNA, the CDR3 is TGCGCCAGCAGCTTGGGGACAGGAGGCAATCAGCCCCAGCATTTT. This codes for CASSLGTGGNQPQHF.

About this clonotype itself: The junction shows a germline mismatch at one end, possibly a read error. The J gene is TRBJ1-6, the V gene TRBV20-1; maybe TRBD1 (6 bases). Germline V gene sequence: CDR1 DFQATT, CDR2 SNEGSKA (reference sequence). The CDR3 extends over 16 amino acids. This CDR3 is CSARDVAQGGNSPLNF. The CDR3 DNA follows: TGCAGTGCTAGAGATGTGGCACAGGGTGGCAATTCACCCCTAAACTTT.

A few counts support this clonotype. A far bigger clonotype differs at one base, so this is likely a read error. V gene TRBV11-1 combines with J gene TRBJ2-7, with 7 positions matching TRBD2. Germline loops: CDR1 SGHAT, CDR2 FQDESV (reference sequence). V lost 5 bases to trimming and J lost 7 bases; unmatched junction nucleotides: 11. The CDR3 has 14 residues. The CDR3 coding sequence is TGTGCCAGCAGCGCGACTAGCTGGAGGGATGAGCAGTACTTC. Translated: CASSATSWRDEQYF.

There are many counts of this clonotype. In nucleotides, the CDR3 is TGTGCCAGCAGCGACCTCGCTCTGGGAGGGCCGCGGAATGAGCAGTTCTTC. Protein product: CASSDLALGGPRNEQFF. This chain joins TRBV13 and TRBJ2-1; 7 bases agree with TRBD2. Germline V gene sequence: CDR1 PRHDT, CDR2 FYEKMQ (reference sequence). The length of the CDR3 is 17 residues. V lost 5 bases to trimming and J lost 7 bases; unmatched junction nucleotides: 17. Filled out from reference TRBV13 and TRBJ2-1, the complete variable domain reads AAGVIQSPRHLIKEKRETATLKCYPIPRHDTVYWYQQGPGQDPQFLISFYEKMQSDKGSIPDRFSAQQFSDYHSELNMSSLELGDSALYFCASSDLALGGPRNEQFFGPGTRLTVL.

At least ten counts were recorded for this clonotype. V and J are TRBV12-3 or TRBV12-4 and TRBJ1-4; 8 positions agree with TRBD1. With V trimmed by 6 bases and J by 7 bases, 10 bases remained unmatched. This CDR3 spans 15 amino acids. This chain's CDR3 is CASRGRDRGVEKLFF. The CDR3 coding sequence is TGTGCCAGCAGAGGGCGAGACAGGGGTGTTGAAAAACTGTTTTTT.

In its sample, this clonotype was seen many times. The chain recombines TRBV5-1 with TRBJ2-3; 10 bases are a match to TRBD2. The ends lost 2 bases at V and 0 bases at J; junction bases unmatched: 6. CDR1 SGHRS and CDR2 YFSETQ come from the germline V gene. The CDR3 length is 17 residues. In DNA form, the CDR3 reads TGCGCCAGCAGCTTCGCGATACTAGCGGGGAGCACAGATACGCAGTATTTT. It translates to CASSFAILAGSTDTQYF.

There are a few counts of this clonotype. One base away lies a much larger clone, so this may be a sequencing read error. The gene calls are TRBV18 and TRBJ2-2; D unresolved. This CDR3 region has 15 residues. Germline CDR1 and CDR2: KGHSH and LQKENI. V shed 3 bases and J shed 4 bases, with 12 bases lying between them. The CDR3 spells CASSPTAVLTGELFF. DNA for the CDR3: TGTGCCAGCTCACCTACGGCAGTCCTCACCGGGGAGCTGTTTTTT.

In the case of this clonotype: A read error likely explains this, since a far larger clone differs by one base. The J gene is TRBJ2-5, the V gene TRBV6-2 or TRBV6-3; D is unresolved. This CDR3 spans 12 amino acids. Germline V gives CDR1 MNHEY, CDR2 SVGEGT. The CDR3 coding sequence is TGTGCCAGCACTTACTCGGCTGGGACCCAGTACTTC. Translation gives CASTYSAGTQYF.

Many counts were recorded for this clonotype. The CDR3 DNA follows: TGTGCCACCAGTAGTTCGGGCGAGACCCAGTACTTC. As protein: CATSSSGETQYF. The chain joins TRBV24-1 to TRBJ2-1, with no clear D. The J call may not be correct, given that the DNA end is closer to TRBJ2-5. Per germline, CDR1 KGHDR and CDR2 SFDVKD. CDR3 length equals 12 residues.

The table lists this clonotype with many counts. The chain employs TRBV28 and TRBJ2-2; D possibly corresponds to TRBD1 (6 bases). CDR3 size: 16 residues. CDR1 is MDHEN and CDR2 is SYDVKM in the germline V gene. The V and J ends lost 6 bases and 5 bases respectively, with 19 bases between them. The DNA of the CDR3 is TGTGCCAGCAGACCTCTTACTAGGGGGTGGACCGGGGAGCTGTTTTTT. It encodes CASRPLTRGWTGELFF.